This T cell receptor beta chain was sequenced for a study of control samples from healthy donors and cancer patients. Produced via immunoSEQ multiplex PCR; TCRdb's table is partial and in-frame only. In the table there are about 150,000 clones, 80% to 90% of which are singletons. CDR1 and CDR2 from the germline V gene are LNHDA and SQIVND (reference sequence). This CDR3 comprises 14 residues. V lost 1 base to trimming and J lost 2 bases, with 6 bases between them. The TCR comes from a man aged 18-30 years in good health. The sequenced sample consisted of blood. This chain connects TRBV19 to TRBJ2-1; possibly TRBD1 for D (6 bases). DNA of the CDR3: TGTGCCAGTAGTATAGGACAGGCCTACAATGAGCAGTTCTTC. It codes for CASSIGQAYNEQFF.